The 23 T cell receptor beta chains below were found in one sample sequenced in a study of T cell responses to AZD1222 COVID-19 vaccine. Using immunoSEQ multiplex PCR, the repertoire was profiled, and TCRdb retains in-frame clones only, with some absent. The sample consists of 150,000 or so clones, roughly 90% of them appearing once. The sequencing used peripheral blood, collected on day 0 of MenACWY control vaccination. The origin of the receptors is an adult in good health.

This clone was seen just once. Here the CDR3 DNA reads TGTGCCAGCAGAGGACTAGCGGGGTCCCTAGCCAAAAACATTCAGTACTTC. Its protein product is CASRGLAGSLAKNIQYF. The chain employs TRBV2 and TRBJ2-4; 12 bases agree with TRBD2. With 6 bases clipped from V and 0 bases from J, the junction kept 6 bases outside the gene matches. Germline V gives CDR1 SNHLY, CDR2 FYNNEI. The length of the CDR3 is 17 residues.

J is TRBJ1-4 and V is TRBV4-2; D is perhaps TRBD1 (5 bases). Germline V gene lookup returns CDR1 LGHNA and CDR2 YNFKEQ. V dropped 4 bases and J dropped 0 bases, with 12 bases sitting between them. The CDR3 runs to 16 residues. The CDR3 DNA is TGTGCCAGCAGCCTGAGACAGCCTGCAACTAATGAAAAACTGTTTTTT. Encoded protein: CASSLRQPATNEKLFF.

This sequence joins TRBV7-9 and TRBJ1-2; 7 bases fit TRBD1. The CDR3 extends over 14 amino acids. V was clipped by 6 bases and J by 6 bases; unmatched bases: 10. Germline assignment: CDR1 SEHNR and CDR2 FQNEAQ (reference sequence). This CDR3 is CASSFKTGVDGYTF. The DNA of the CDR3 is TGTGCCAGCAGTTTTAAAACAGGGGTAGATGGCTACACCTTC.

The chain carries TRBV19 and TRBJ1-2, with TRBD1 matching over 12 bases. The germline gives CDR1 LNHDA, CDR2 SQIVND (reference sequence). V gave up 1 base and J gave up 7 bases; unmatched junction bases: 4. This CDR3 region has 15 residues. The CDR3 spells CASSIARDRGLGYTF. In DNA, the CDR3 is TGTGCCAGTAGTATAGCGCGGGACAGGGGGCTTGGCTACACCTTC.

The V call is TRBV6-5, the J call TRBJ1-5; D possibly corresponds to TRBD1 (5 bases). The germline V gene has CDR1 MNHEY and CDR2 SVGAGI. The germline V and J ends were trimmed by 6 bases and 1 base, with 13 bases remaining between them. This CDR3 is 15 amino acids long. The CDR3 here is CASRDGHWSNQPQHF. The CDR3 DNA follows: TGTGCCAGCAGGGACGGACATTGGAGCAATCAGCCCCAGCATTTT.

This sequence joins TRBV14 and TRBJ2-3; TRBD2 aligns across 12 bases. This CDR3 has 15 residues. Germline V CDR1 and CDR2: SGHDN, FVKESK. The ends lost 5 bases at V and 3 bases at J; junction bases unmatched: 3. For the CDR3, the DNA is TGTGCCAGCAGCAAAGGACTAGCGGGGACAGATACGCAGTATTTT. It encodes CASSKGLAGTDTQYF.

This chain uses TRBV12-3 or TRBV12-4 with TRBJ1-1; D remains ambiguous. The CDR3 totals 11 residues. V was trimmed by 8 bases and J by 1 base, leaving 5 bases between them. The CDR3 DNA sequence: TGTGCCAGCGGTCAGAACACTGAAGCTTTCTTT. Residues: CASGQNTEAFF.

The rearrangement uses TRBV7-2 and TRBJ2-7; 9 bases match TRBD2. The CDR3 sequence is 16 residues long. Per germline, CDR1 SGHTA and CDR2 FQGNSA. Trimming at V came to 5 bases and at J to 2 bases, leaving 10 bases not matched to a gene. In nucleotides, the CDR3 is TGTGCCAGCAGCCCCGTCTGGCGGGGGGGGACCTACGAGCAGTACTTC. Translating it yields CASSPVWRGGTYEQYF.

The chain carries TRBV6-1 and TRBJ1-5; D not resolved. Trimming pared 3 bases from V and 2 bases from J, leaving 5 bases between. The CDR3 consists of 13 residues. The V gene's germline CDR1 is MNHNS and CDR2 SASEGT. The CDR3 DNA is TGTGCCAGCAGTGACAGCCGCAATCAGCCCCAGCATTTT. Amino acid sequence: CASSDSRNQPQHF.

This chain uses TRBV29-1 with TRBJ1-4; D is undetermined. Germline CDR1 SQVTM, CDR2 ANQGSEA. V dropped 0 bases and J dropped 3 bases, with 8 bases sitting between them. The CDR3 is 14 residues long. CDR3 nucleotides: TGCAGCGTTGAAGATACAGAGGCTAATGAAAAACTGTTTTTT. This gives the protein CSVEDTEANEKLFF.

The rearrangement uses TRBV5-1 and TRBJ1-2; weak D call: TRBD1 (6 bases). With 4 bases removed from V and 2 bases from J, the gap between germline ends came to 9 bases. The CDR3 runs to 13 residues. Germline loops: CDR1 SGHRS, CDR2 YFSETQ. The CDR3 coding sequence is TGCGCCAGCAGCGCACAGGGAAACTATGGCTACACCTTC. Protein: CASSAQGNYGYTF.

This clone was detected a few times. The J gene is TRBJ2-3, the V gene TRBV4-2; D ambiguous. Germline V gives CDR1 LGHNA, CDR2 YNFKEQ. The CDR3 is made up of 16 amino acids. The germline V and J ends were trimmed by 0 bases and 3 bases, with 13 bases remaining between them. CDR3 region: CASSQESPPRTDTQYF. DNA of the CDR3: TGTGCCAGCAGCCAAGAGTCCCCTCCGAGGACAGATACGCAGTATTTT.

The chain joins TRBV7-2 to TRBJ2-1; D gene uncertain. Between the trimmed V and J ends, which lost 2 bases and 13 bases, there was a span of 9 bases. Germline loops: CDR1 SGHTA, CDR2 FQGNSA. CDR3 length equals 11 residues. CDR3 bases: TGTGCCAGCAGCTTACTCACCCTTCAGTTCTTC. It is translated as CASSLLTLQFF.

The chain joins TRBV2 to TRBJ1-1; 7 nucleotides align to TRBD1. Germline values: CDR1 SNHLY, CDR2 FYNNEI. The CDR3 is 13 amino acids. Trimming at V came to 7 bases and at J to 2 bases, leaving 4 bases not matched to a gene. The CDR3, as DNA: TGTGCCAGCACCGGACAGGCTAACACTGAAGCTTTCTTT. Translating it yields CASTGQANTEAFF.

There are a few counts of this clone. The rearrangement joins TRBV18 to TRBJ1-1; D not resolved. Germline CDR1 KGHSH, CDR2 LQKENI. CDR3 length: 12 residues. With 2 bases removed from V and 5 bases from J, the gap between germline ends came to 6 bases. CDR3 nucleotide sequence: TGTGCCAGCTCACCAATTGATACTGAAGCTTTCTTT. Its protein is CASSPIDTEAFF. The whole variable domain, filled in from reference TRBV18 and TRBJ1-1, reads NAGVMQNPRHLVRRRGQEARLRCSPMKGHSHVYWYRQLPEEGLKFMVYLQKENIIDESGMPKERFSAEFPKEGPSILRIQQVVRGDSAAYFCASSPIDTEAFFGQGTRLTVV.

V usage is TRBV9 and J usage is TRBJ1-1; D gene uncertain. The CDR3 covers 14 residues. In germline, CDR1 is SGDLS, CDR2 YYNGEE. Between the trimmed V and J ends, which lost 0 bases and 9 bases, there was a span of 15 bases. This chain's CDR3 is CASSVAPSSRKAFF. The CDR3 nucleotides read TGTGCCAGCAGCGTAGCTCCATCGTCGAGGAAAGCTTTCTTT. Using reference TRBV9 and TRBJ1-1 for the parts outside the CDR3, the full variable domain is DSGVTQTPKHLITATGQRVTLRCSPRSGDLSVYWYQQSLDQGLQFLIQYYNGEERAKGNILERFSAQQFPDLHSELNLSSLELGDSALYFCASSVAPSSRKAFFGQGTRLTVV.

The chain employs TRBV12-3 or TRBV12-4 and TRBJ1-2, with D unclear. CDR3 size: 12 residues. Trimming cost V 2 bases and J 5 bases, with 6 bases left between them. CDR3 protein: CASSLRGYGYTF. The CDR3, as DNA: TGTGCCAGCAGTTTAAGAGGTTATGGCTACACCTTC.

This chain links TRBV3-1 (or the pseudogene TRBV3-2) with TRBJ1-2; tentatively, D is TRBD1 (5 bases). Germline lookup yields CDR1 LGHDT and CDR2 YNNKEL (reference sequence). Deletions cut 1 base from V and 5 bases from J, with 14 bases between. The CDR3 has 15 residues. The CDR3 sequence: CASSQAEGRGYGYTF. The CDR3 region has the DNA TGTGCCAGCAGCCAAGCGGAGGGGCGCGGTTATGGCTACACCTTC.

V is TRBV6-2 or TRBV6-3 and J is TRBJ2-7; D is ambiguous. The V end was cut by 6 bases, the J end by 3 bases, with 9 bases between. Germline lookup yields CDR1 MNHEY and CDR2 SVGEGT. This CDR3 spans 12 amino acids. The CDR3 sequence: CASSTTLYEQYF. The CDR3 DNA is TGTGCCAGCAGCACGACACTCTACGAGCAGTACTTC.

The rearrangement links TRBV3-1 (or the pseudogene TRBV3-2) to TRBJ2-3, with 8 bases matching TRBD2. V was clipped by 6 bases and J by 4 bases; unmatched bases: 3. Germline V gene sequence: CDR1 LGHDT, CDR2 YNNKEL (reference sequence). CDR3 length: 13 amino acids. The CDR3 protein is CASRSGGADTQYF. The CDR3 DNA sequence: TGTGCCAGCAGGAGCGGGGGAGCAGATACGCAGTATTTT.

The table lists this clone with a count of one. The chain is built from TRBV21-1 and TRBJ1-3; TRBD1, the table's D call, was not compared with the DNA. TRBV21-1 is a pseudogene. The CDR3 sequence is 16 residues long. The CDR3 bases are TGTGCCAGCAGCTTCCTGGACAGGGAATCTAGAAACACCATATATTTT. Translation gives CASSFLDRESRNTIYF.

The chain is built from TRBV7-9 and TRBJ2-3, with 13 bases matching TRBD2. Germline CDR1 is SEHNR and CDR2 is FQNEAQ (reference sequence). This CDR3 has 16 residues. Germline trimming cut 4 bases from V and 4 bases from J; bases unmatched to any gene: 5. The CDR3 DNA follows: TGTGCCAGCAGCTCCGGGACTAGCGGGGCTGCAGATACGCAGTATTTT. This codes for CASSSGTSGAADTQYF.

This chain uses TRBV4-1 with TRBJ2-3; the D gene is possibly TRBD1 (5 bases). The CDR3 is made up of 15 amino acids. The V end was cut by 0 bases, the J end by 5 bases, with 12 bases between. Looked up from germline, CDR1 is MGHRA and CDR2 is YSYEKL. CDR3 nucleotides: TGCGCCAGCAGCCAAGATGGAAGGGGTCTAGATACGCAGTATTTT. Amino acid sequence: CASSQDGRGLDTQYF.